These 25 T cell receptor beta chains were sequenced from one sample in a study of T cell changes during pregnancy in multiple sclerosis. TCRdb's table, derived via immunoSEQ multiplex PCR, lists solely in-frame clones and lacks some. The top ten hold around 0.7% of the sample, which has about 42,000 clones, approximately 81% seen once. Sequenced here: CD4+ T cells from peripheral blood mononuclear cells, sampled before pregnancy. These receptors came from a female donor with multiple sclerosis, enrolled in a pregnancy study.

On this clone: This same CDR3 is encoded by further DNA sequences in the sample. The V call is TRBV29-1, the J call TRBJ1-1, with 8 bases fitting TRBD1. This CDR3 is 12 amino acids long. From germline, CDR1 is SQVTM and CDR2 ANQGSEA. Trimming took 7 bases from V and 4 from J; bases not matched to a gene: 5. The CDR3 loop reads CSADREGTEAFF. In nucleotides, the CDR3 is TGCAGCGCGGACAGGGAGGGCACTGAAGCTTTCTTT.

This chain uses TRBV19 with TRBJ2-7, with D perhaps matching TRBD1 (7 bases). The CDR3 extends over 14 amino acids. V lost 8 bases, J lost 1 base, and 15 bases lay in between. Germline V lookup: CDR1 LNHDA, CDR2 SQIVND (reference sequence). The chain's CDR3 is CASGLTGTSYEQYF. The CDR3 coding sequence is TGTGCCAGTGGGTTGACAGGGACTTCCTACGAGCAGTACTTC.

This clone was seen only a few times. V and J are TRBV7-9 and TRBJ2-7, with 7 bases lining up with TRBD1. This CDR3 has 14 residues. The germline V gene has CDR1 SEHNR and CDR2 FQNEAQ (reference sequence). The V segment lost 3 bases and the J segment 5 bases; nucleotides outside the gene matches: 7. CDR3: CASSFHQGVDEQYF. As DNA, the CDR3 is TGTGCCAGCAGCTTTCATCAGGGGGTCGACGAGCAGTACTTC.

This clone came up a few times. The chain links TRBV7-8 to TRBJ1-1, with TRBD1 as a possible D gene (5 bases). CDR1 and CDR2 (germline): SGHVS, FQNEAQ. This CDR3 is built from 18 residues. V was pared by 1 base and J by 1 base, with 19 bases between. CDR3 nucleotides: TGTGCCAGCAGCTTAGTAGGTTGGCAGGGAGGGTGGAACACTGAAGCTTTCTTT. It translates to CASSLVGWQGGWNTEAFF.

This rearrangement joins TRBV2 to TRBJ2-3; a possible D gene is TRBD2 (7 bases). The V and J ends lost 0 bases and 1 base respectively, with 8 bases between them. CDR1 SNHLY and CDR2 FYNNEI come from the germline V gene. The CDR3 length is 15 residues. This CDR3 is CASSEAGGGTDTQYF. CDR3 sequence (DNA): TGTGCCAGCAGTGAAGCAGGGGGGGGCACAGATACGCAGTATTTT.

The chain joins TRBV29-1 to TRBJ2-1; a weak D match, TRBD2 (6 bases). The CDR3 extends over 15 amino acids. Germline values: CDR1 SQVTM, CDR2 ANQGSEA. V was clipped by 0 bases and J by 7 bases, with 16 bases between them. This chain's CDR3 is CSVEEGSAEGNEQFF. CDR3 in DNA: TGCAGCGTTGAAGAAGGGTCAGCGGAGGGGAATGAGCAGTTCTTC.

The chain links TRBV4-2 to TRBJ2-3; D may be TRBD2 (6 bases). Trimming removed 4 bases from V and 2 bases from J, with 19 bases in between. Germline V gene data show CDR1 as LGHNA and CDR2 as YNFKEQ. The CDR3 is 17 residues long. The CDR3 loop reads CASSPKKAGTITDTQYF. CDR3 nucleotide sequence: TGTGCCAGCAGCCCCAAGAAGGCGGGGACGATCACAGATACGCAGTATTTT.

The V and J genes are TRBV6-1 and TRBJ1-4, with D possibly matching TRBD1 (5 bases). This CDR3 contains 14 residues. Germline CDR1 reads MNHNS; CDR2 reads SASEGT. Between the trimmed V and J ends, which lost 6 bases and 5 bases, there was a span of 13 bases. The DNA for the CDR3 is TGTGCCAGCAGGGCGACAGTGAACAATGAAAAACTGTTTTTT. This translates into CASRATVNNEKLFF.

The CDR3 sequence is CASASGVLNTEAFF. CDR3 DNA: TGCGCCAGCGCATCAGGGGTGTTGAACACTGAAGCTTTCTTT. V gene TRBV5-1 combines with J gene TRBJ1-1; perhaps TRBD1 as D (6 bases). The CDR3 sequence is 14 residues long. Trimming stripped 7 bases from V and 0 bases from J, with 13 bases between. In germline, CDR1 is SGHRS, CDR2 YFSETQ.

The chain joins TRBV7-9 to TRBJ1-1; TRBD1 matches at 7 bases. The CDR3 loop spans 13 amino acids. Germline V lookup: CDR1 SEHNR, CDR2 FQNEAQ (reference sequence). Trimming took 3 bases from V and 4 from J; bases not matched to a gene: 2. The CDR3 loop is CASSFEGATEAFF. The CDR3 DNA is TGTGCCAGCAGCTTCGAGGGGGCCACTGAAGCTTTCTTT.

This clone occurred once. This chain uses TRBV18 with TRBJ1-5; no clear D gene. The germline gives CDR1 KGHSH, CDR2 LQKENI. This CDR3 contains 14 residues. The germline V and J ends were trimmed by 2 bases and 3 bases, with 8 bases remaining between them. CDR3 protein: CASSPEEYNQPQHF. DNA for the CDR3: TGTGCCAGCTCACCAGAGGAGTACAATCAGCCCCAGCATTTT.

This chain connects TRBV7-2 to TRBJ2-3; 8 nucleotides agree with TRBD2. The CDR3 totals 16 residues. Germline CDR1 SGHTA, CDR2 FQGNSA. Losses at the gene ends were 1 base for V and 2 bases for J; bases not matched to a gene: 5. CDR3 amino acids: CASSLGSGTITDTQYF. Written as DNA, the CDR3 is TGTGCCAGCAGCTTAGGTAGCGGGACTATCACAGATACGCAGTATTTT.

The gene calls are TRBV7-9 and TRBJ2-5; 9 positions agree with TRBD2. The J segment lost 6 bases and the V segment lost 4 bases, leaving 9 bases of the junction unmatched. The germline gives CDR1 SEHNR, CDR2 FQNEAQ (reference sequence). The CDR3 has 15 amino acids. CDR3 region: CASSSSGGTLKTQYF. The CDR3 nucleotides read TGTGCCAGCAGCTCCAGCGGGGGGACTCTAAAGACCCAGTACTTC.

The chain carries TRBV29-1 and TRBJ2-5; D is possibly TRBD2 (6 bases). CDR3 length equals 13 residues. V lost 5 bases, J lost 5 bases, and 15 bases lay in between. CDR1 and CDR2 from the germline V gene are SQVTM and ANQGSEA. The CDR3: CSVQLGGLETQYF. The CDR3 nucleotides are TGCAGCGTTCAACTGGGGGGTTTGGAGACCCAGTACTTC.

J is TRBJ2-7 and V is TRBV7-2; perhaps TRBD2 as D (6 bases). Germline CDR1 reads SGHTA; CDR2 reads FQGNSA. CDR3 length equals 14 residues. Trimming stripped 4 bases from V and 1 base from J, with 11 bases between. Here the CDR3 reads CASSSAGSSYEQYF. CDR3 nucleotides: TGTGCCAGCAGCTCCGCGGGGTCTTCCTACGAGCAGTACTTC.

The CDR3 coding sequence is TGCGCCAGCAGCCAAGATAAAGCGGGAGGCCTCGAGCAGTACTTC. Translating gives CASSQDKAGGLEQYF. The chain recombines TRBV4-3 with TRBJ2-7; the match to TRBD2 covers 9 bases. Germline V gene data show CDR1 as LGHNA and CDR2 as YSLEER. The CDR3 loop spans 15 amino acids. The J segment lost 6 bases and the V segment lost 0 bases, leaving 6 bases of the junction unmatched.

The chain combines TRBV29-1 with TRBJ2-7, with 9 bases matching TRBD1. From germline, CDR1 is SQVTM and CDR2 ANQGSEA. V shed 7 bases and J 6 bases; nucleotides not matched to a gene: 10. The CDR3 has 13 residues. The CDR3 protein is CSATGGSPPEQYF. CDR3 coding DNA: TGCAGCGCGACAGGGGGATCGCCCCCCGAGCAGTACTTC.

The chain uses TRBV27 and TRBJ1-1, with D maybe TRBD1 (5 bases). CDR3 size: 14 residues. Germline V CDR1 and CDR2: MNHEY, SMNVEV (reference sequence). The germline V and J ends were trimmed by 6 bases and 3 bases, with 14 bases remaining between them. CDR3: CASSPRGRDTEAFF. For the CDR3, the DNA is TGTGCCAGCAGCCCAAGGGGTCGGGACACTGAAGCTTTCTTT.

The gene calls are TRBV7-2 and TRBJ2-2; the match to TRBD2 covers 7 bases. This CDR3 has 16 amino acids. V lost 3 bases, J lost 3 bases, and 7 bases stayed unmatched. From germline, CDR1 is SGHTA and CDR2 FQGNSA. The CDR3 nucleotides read TGTGCCAGCAGCTTCGGTACTAGCGACCACACCGGGGAGCTGTTTTTT. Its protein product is CASSFGTSDHTGELFF.

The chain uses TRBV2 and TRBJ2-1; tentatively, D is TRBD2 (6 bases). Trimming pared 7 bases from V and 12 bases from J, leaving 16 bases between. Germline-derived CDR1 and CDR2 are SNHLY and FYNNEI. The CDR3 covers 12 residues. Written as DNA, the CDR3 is TGTGCCAGCACCCCGGACGGGGGTGGGCAGTTCTTC. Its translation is CASTPDGGGQFF.

The CDR3 region has the DNA TGTGCCAGCAGCCCGACCGGGGGTGGAAACACCATATATTTT. This encodes CASSPTGGGNTIYF. The V gene is TRBV7-2, the J gene TRBJ1-3; D may be TRBD1 (5 bases). The ends were cut back, 5 bases at V and 3 bases at J, with 11 bases in the middle. CDR1 and CDR2 (germline): SGHTA, FQGNSA. The CDR3 contains 14 residues.

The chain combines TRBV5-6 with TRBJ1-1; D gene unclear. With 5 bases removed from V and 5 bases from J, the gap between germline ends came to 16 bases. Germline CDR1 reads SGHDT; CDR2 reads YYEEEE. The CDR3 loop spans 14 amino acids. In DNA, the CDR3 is TGTGCCAGCAGACTCTCCCCCACCGAGACTGAAGCTTTCTTT. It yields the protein CASRLSPTETEAFF.

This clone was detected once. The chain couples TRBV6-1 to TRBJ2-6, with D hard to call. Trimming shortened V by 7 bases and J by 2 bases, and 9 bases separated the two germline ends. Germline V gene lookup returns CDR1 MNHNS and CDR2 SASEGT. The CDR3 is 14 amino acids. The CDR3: CASTDTTGANVLTF. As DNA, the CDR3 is TGTGCCAGCACTGACACAACTGGGGCCAACGTCCTGACTTTC.

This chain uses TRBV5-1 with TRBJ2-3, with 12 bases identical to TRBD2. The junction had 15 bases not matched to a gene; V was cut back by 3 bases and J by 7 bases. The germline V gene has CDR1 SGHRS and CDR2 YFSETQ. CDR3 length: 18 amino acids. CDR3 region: CASSSPLAGGPLVNTQYF. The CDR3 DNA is TGCGCCAGCAGCTCCCCCCTAGCGGGAGGGCCTTTGGTAAATACGCAGTATTTT.

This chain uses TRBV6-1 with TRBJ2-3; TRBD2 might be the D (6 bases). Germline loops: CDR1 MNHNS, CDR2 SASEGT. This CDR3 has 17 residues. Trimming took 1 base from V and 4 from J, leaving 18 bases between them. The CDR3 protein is CASSEGGDSWAPDTQYF. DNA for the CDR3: TGTGCCAGCAGTGAAGGTGGGGACTCCTGGGCCCCAGATACGCAGTATTTT.